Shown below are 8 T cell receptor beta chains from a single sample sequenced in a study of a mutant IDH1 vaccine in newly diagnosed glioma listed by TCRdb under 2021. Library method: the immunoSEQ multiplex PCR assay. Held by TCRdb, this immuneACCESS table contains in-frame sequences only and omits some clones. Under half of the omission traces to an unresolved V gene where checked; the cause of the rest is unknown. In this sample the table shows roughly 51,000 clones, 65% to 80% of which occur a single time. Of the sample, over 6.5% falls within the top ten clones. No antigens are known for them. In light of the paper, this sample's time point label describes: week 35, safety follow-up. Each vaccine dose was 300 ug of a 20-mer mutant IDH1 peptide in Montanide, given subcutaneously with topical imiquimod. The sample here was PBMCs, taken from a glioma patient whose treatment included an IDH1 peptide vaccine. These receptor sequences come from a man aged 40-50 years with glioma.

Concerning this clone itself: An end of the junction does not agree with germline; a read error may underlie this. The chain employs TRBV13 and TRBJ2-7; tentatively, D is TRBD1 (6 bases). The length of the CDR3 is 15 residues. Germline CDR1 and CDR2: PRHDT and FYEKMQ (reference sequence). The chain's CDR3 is CASSLGGHGSYEQYF. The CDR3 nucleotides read TGTGCCAGCAGCCTAGGGGGACACGGCTCCTACGAGCAGTACTTC.

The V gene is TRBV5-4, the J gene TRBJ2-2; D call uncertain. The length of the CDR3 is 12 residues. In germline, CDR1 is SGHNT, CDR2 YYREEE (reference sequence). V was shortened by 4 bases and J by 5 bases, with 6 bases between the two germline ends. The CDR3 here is CASSPTTGELFF. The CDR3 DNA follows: TGTGCCAGCAGCCCCACTACCGGGGAGCTGTTTTTT.

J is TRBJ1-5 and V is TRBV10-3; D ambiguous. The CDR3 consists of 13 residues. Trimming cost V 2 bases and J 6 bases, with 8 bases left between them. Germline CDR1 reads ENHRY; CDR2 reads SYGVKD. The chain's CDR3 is CAISEGFFQPQHF. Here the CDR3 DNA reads TGTGCCATCAGTGAGGGGTTCTTTCAGCCCCAGCATTTT.

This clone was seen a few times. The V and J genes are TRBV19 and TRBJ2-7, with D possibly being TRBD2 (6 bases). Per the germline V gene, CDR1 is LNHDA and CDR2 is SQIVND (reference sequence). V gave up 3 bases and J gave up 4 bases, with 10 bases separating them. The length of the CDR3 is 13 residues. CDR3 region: CASSMSSVYEQYF. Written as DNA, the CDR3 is TGTGCCAGTAGTATGTCTAGCGTATACGAGCAGTACTTC.

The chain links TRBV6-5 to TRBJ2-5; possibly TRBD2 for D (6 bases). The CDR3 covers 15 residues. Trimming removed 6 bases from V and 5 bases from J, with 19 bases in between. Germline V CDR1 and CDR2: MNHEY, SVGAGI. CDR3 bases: TGTGCCAGCAGGACCACCGGGGGTGGGGAGGAGACCCAGTACTTC. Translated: CASRTTGGGEETQYF.

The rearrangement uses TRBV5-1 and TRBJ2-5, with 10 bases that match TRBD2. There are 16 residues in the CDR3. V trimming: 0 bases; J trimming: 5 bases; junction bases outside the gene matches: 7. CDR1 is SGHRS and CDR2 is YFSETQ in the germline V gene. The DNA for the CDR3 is TGCGCCAGCAGCTTGGGGACTAGCGGCGTGGGGGAGACCCAGTACTTC. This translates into CASSLGTSGVGETQYF. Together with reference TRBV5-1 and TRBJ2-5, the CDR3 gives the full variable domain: KAGVTQTPRYLIKTRGQQVTLSCSPISGHRSVSWYQQTPGQGLQFLFEYFSETQRNKGNFPGRFSGRQFSNSRSEMNVSTLELGDSALYLCASSLGTSGVGETQYFGPGTRLLVL.

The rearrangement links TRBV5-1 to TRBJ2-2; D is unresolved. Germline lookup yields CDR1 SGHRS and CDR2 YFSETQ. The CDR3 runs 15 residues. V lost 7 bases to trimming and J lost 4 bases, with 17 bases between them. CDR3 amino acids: CASRPFWGGTGELFF. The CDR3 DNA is TGCGCCAGCCGACCTTTTTGGGGTGGCACCGGGGAGCTGTTTTTT.

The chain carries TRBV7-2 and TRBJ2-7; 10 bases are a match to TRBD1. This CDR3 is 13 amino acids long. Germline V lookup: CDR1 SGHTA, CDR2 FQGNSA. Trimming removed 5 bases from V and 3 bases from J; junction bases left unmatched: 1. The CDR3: CASSRDRGYEQYF. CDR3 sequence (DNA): TGTGCCAGCAGCAGGGACAGGGGCTACGAGCAGTACTTC.